The clone carrying this T cell receptor beta chain was detected only a few times. Its cognate antigen is unknown. This record comes from a study of vaccination and CD4 T cells after COVID-19. This CDR3 is 11 amino acids long. Per the germline V gene, CDR1 is MNHEY and CDR2 is SVGAGI. V was shortened by 4 bases and J by 9 bases, with 10 bases between the two germline ends. Cultured CD4+ T-cell DNA underwent Oncomine TCR Beta short-read sequencing. TCRdb independently ran MiXCR on the PCR reads; one entry per CDR3 protein. This table has about 25,000 distinct CDR3 sequences, roughly 42% appearing once. Treatment of the sample: roughly ten-day PBMC culture with coronavirus spike peptide pools or control peptides (ViraFEST assay). The medium had half its volume replaced with fresh IL-2 medium on days 3 and 7.

This chain joins TRBV6-5 and TRBJ2-7; D uncertain. Sequencing was carried out using CD4+ T cells from blood, cultured in vitro. This receptor was obtained from a human donor who had recovered from COVID-19. CDR3 bases: TGTGCCAGCAGTTCCACCGGGCCGCAGTACTTC. It encodes CASSSTGPQYF.